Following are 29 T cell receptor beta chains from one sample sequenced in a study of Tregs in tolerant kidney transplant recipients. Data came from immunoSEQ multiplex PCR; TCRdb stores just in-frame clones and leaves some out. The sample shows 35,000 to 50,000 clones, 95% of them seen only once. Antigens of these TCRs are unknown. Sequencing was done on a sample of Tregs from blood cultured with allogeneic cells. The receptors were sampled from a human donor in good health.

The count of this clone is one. This CDR3 is CASSQSRTGPRNEQFF. CDR3 DNA: TGTGCCAGCTCACAAAGTCGTACGGGGCCAAGGAATGAGCAGTTCTTC. The chain has TRBV18 and TRBJ2-1, with D perhaps matching TRBD1 or TRBD2 (5 bases each). V lost 4 bases and J lost 7, with 20 bases in between. Germline V CDR1 and CDR2: KGHSH, LQKENI. CDR3 length: 16 amino acids.

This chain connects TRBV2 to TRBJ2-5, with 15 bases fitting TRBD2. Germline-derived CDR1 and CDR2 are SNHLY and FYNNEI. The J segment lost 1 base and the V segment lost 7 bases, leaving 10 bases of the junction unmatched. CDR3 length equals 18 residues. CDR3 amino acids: CASIIPGLAGGSQETQYF. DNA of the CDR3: TGTGCCAGCATCATACCGGGACTAGCGGGGGGCAGCCAAGAGACCCAGTACTTC. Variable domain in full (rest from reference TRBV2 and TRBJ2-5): EPEVTQTPSHQVTQMGQEVILRCVPISNHLYFYWYRQILGQKVEFLVSFYNNEISEKSEIFDDQFSVERPDGSNFTLKIRSTKLEDSAMYFCASIIPGLAGGSQETQYFGPGTRLLVL.

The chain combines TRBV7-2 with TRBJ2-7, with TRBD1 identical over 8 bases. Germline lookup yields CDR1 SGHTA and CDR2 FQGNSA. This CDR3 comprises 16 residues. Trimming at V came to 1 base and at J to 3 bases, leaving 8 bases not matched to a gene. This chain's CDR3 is CASSLVFGQGGYEQYF. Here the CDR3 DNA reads TGTGCCAGCAGCTTAGTGTTCGGACAGGGTGGCTACGAGCAGTACTTC.

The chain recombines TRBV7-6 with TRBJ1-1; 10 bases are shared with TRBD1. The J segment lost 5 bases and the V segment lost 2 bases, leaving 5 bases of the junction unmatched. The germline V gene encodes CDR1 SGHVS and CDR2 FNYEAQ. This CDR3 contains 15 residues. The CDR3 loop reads CASSLLRTGGTEAFF. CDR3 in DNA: TGTGCCAGCAGCTTACTCCGGACAGGGGGAACTGAAGCTTTCTTT.

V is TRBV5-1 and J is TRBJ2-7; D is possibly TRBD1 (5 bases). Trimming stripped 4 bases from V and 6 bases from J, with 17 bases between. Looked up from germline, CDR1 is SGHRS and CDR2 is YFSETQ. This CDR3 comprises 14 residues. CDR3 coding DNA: TGCGCCAGCAGCGCCTACAGGCCCCTCGGCGAGCAGTACTTC. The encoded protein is CASSAYRPLGEQYF.

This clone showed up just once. CDR3 sequence (DNA): TGTGCCAGCAGTTACGTAGGGTTGGCACCCCTCCACTTT. This translates into CASSYVGLAPLHF. This chain links TRBV6-5 with TRBJ1-6; no clear D gene. This CDR3 is 13 amino acids long. V was clipped by 2 bases and J by 11 bases, with 10 bases between them. Germline CDR1 reads MNHEY; CDR2 reads SVGAGI.

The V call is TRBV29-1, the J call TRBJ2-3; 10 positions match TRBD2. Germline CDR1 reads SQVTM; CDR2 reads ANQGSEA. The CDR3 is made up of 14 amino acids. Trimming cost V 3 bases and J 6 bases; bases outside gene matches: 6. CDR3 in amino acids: CSVDAAAGGDTQYF. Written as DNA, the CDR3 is TGCAGCGTTGACGCGGCAGCGGGAGGGGATACGCAGTATTTT.

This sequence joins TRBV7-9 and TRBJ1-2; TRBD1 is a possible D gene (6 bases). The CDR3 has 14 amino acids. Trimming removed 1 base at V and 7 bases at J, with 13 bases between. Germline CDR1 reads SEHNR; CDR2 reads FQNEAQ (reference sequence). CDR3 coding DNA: TGTGCCAGCAGCTTAGACAGGGTTAATTCTGGCTACACCTTC. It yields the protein CASSLDRVNSGYTF.

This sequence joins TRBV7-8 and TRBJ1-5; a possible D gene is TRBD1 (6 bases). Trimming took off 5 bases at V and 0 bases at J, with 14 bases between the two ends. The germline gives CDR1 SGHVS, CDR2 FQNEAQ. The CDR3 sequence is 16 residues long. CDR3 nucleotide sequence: TGTGCCAGCAGCCCTGGGGGCGGATTTAGCAATCAGCCCCAGCATTTT. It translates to CASSPGGGFSNQPQHF.

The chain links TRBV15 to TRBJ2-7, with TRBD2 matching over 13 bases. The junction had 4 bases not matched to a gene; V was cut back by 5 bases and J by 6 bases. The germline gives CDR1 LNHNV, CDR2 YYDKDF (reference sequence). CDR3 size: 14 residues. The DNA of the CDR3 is TGTGCCACCAGCCTCCGACTAGCGGGAGGCGAGCAGTACTTC. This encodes CATSLRLAGGEQYF.

The CDR3 sequence is CASSPGNYGYTF. As DNA, the CDR3 is TGTGCCAGTAGTCCAGGGAACTATGGCTACACCTTC. The chain carries TRBV19 and TRBJ1-2; TRBD1 might be the D (5 bases). Trimming shortened V by 5 bases and J by 2 bases, and 6 bases separated the two germline ends. This CDR3 is built from 12 residues. Germline loops: CDR1 LNHDA, CDR2 SQIVND (reference sequence). Supplemented by reference TRBV19 and TRBJ1-2, the full variable domain reads DGGITQSPKYLFRKEGQNVTLSCEQNLNHDAMYWYRQDPGQGLRLIYYSQIVNDFQKGDIAEGYSVSREKKESFPLTVTSAQKNPTAFYLCASSPGNYGYTFGSGTRLTVV.

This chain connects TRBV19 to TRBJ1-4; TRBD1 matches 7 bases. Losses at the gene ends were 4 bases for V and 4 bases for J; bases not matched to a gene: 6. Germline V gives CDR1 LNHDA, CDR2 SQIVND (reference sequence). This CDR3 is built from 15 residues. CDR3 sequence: CASSKQGLGNEKLFF. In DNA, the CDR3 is TGTGCCAGTAGTAAACAGGGGCTGGGTAATGAAAAACTGTTTTTT.

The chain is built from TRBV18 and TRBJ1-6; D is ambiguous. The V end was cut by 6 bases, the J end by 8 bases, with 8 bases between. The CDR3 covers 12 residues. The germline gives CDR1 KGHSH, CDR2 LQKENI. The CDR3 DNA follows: TGTGCCAGCTCGGAGGGTTATTCACCCCTCCACTTT. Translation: CASSEGYSPLHF.

The CDR3, as DNA: TGTGCCAGCAGCGTAGCTAGAGACCCGGGACAGGATTATGGCTACACCTTC. Encoded protein: CASSVARDPGQDYGYTF. The chain uses TRBV9 and TRBJ1-2; TRBD1 matches 8 bases. The trim removed 0 bases at V and 5 bases at J, leaving 12 bases unmatched. The CDR3 has 17 residues. CDR1 SGDLS and CDR2 YYNGEE come from the germline V gene.

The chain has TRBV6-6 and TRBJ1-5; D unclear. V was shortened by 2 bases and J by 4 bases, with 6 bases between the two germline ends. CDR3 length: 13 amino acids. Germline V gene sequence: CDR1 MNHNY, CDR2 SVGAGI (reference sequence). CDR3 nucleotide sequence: TGTGCCAGCAGTTACCAAACAAATCAGCCCCAGCATTTT. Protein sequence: CASSYQTNQPQHF.

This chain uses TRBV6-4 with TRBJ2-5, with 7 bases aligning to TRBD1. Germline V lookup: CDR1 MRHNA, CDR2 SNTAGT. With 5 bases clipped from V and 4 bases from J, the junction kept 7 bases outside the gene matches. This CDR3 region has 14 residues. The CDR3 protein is CASSPDRASETQYF. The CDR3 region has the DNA TGTGCCAGCAGTCCAGACAGGGCATCAGAGACCCAGTACTTC.

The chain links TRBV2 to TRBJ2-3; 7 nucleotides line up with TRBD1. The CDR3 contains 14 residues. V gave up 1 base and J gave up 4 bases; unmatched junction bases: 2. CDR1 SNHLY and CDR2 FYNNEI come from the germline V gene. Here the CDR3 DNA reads TGTGCCAGCAGTGAAGACAGGGGCCCAGATACGCAGTATTTT. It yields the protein CASSEDRGPDTQYF.

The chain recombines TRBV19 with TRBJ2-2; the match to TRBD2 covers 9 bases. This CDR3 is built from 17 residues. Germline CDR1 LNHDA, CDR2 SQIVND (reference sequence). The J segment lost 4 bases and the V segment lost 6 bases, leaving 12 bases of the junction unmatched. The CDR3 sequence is CASRAYSGGLGTGELFF. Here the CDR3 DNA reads TGTGCCAGTAGGGCATACAGCGGGGGGCTCGGCACCGGGGAGCTGTTTTTT.

Here the CDR3 reads CASSSEGTGYLTGELFF. For the CDR3, the DNA is TGCGCCAGCAGCTCCGAGGGGACAGGGTATCTGACCGGGGAGCTGTTTTTT. The V gene is TRBV5-1, the J gene TRBJ2-2; 9 nucleotides agree with TRBD1. There are 17 residues in the CDR3. Trimming at V came to 3 bases and at J to 5 bases, leaving 11 bases not matched to a gene. Germline CDR1 and CDR2: SGHRS and YFSETQ. The entire variable domain, with the rest obtained from reference TRBV5-1 and TRBJ2-2, is as follows: KAGVTQTPRYLIKTRGQQVTLSCSPISGHRSVSWYQQTPGQGLQFLFEYFSETQRNKGNFPGRFSGRQFSNSRSEMNVSTLELGDSALYLCASSSEGTGYLTGELFFGEGSRLTVL.

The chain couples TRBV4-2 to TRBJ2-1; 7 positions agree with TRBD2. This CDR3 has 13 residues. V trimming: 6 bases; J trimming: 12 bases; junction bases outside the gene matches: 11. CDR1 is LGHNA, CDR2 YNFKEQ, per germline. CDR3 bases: TGTGCCAGCAGAGGGCGGGAGACCCTCCGGCAGTTCTTC. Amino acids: CASRGRETLRQFF.

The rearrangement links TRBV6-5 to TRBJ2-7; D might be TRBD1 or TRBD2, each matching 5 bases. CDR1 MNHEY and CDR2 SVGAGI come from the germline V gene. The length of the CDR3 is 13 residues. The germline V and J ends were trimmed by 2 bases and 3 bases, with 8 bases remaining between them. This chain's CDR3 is CASSYGTFYEQYF. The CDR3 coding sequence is TGTGCCAGCAGTTACGGGACCTTCTACGAGCAGTACTTC.

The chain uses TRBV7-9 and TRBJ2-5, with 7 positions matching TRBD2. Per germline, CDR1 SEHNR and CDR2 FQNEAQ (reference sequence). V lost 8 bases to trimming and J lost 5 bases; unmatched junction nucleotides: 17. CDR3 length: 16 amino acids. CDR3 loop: CASSQRGDWPGETQYF. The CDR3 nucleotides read TGTGCCAGCTCCCAGCGGGGAGATTGGCCCGGGGAGACCCAGTACTTC.

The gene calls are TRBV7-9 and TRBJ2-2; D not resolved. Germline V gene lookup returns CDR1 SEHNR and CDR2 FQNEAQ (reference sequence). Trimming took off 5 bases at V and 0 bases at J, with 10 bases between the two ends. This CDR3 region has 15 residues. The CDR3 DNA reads TGTGCCAGCAGCCCACGAGCTCCGAACACCGGGGAGCTGTTTTTT. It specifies CASSPRAPNTGELFF.

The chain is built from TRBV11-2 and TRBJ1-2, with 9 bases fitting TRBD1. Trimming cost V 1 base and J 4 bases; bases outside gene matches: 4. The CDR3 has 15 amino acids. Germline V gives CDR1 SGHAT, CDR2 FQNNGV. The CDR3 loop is CASSLVGTGPYGYTF. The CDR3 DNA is TGTGCCAGCAGCTTAGTCGGGACAGGGCCCTATGGCTACACCTTC. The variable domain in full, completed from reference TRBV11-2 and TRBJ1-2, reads EAGVAQSPRYKIIEKRQSVAFWCNPISGHATLYWYQQILGQGPKLLIQFQNNGVVDDSQLPKDRFSAERLKGVDSTLKIQPAKLEDSAVYLCASSLVGTGPYGYTFGSGTRLTVV.

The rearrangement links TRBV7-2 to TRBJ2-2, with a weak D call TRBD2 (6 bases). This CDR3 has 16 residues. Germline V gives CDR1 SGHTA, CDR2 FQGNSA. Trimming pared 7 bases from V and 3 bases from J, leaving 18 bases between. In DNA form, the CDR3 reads TGTGCCAGCACCCTGAGGTGGAGGGCCGACACCGGGGAGCTGTTTTTT. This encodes CASTLRWRADTGELFF.

Written as DNA, the CDR3 is TGCGCCAGCAGACAGAGCACAGATACGCAGTATTTT. Translating it yields CASRQSTDTQYF. This chain joins TRBV23-1 and TRBJ2-3; no definite D call. TRBV23-1 is reported as an ORF; its role is uncertain. The CDR3 consists of 12 residues. The V end was cut by 6 bases, the J end by 0 bases, with 4 bases between.

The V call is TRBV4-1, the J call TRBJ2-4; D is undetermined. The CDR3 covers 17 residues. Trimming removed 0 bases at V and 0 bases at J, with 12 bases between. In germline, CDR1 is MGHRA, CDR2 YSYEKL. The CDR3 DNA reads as TGCGCCAGCAGCCAAGATATGACCTCCCAAGCCAAAAACATTCAGTACTTC. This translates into CASSQDMTSQAKNIQYF.

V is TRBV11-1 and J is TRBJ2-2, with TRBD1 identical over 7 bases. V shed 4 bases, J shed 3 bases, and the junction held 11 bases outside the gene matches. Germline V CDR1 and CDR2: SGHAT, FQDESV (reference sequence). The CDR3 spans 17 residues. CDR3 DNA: TGTGCCAGCAGCTCACGACTCGGGACAGAATACACCGGGGAGCTGTTTTTT. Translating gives CASSSRLGTEYTGELFF.

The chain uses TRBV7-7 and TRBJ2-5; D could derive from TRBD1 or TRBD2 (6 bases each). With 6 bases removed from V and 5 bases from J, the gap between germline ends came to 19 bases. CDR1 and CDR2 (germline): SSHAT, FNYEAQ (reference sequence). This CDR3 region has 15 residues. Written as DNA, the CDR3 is TGTGCCAGCAGTTTACAGGGCGGGGTCCTGGAGACCCAGTACTTC. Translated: CASSLQGGVLETQYF.